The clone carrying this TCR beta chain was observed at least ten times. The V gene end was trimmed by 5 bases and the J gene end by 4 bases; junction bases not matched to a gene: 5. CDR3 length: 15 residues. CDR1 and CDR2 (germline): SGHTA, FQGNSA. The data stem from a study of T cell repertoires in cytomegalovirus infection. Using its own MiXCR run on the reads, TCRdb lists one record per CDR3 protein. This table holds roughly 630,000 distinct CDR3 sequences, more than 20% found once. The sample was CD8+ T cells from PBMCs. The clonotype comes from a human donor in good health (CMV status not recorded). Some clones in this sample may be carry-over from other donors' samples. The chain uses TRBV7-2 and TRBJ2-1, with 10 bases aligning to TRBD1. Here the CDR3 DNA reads TGTGCCAGCAGCACCGGGACAGGGGATTACAATGAGCAGTTCTTC. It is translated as CASSTGTGDYNEQFF.